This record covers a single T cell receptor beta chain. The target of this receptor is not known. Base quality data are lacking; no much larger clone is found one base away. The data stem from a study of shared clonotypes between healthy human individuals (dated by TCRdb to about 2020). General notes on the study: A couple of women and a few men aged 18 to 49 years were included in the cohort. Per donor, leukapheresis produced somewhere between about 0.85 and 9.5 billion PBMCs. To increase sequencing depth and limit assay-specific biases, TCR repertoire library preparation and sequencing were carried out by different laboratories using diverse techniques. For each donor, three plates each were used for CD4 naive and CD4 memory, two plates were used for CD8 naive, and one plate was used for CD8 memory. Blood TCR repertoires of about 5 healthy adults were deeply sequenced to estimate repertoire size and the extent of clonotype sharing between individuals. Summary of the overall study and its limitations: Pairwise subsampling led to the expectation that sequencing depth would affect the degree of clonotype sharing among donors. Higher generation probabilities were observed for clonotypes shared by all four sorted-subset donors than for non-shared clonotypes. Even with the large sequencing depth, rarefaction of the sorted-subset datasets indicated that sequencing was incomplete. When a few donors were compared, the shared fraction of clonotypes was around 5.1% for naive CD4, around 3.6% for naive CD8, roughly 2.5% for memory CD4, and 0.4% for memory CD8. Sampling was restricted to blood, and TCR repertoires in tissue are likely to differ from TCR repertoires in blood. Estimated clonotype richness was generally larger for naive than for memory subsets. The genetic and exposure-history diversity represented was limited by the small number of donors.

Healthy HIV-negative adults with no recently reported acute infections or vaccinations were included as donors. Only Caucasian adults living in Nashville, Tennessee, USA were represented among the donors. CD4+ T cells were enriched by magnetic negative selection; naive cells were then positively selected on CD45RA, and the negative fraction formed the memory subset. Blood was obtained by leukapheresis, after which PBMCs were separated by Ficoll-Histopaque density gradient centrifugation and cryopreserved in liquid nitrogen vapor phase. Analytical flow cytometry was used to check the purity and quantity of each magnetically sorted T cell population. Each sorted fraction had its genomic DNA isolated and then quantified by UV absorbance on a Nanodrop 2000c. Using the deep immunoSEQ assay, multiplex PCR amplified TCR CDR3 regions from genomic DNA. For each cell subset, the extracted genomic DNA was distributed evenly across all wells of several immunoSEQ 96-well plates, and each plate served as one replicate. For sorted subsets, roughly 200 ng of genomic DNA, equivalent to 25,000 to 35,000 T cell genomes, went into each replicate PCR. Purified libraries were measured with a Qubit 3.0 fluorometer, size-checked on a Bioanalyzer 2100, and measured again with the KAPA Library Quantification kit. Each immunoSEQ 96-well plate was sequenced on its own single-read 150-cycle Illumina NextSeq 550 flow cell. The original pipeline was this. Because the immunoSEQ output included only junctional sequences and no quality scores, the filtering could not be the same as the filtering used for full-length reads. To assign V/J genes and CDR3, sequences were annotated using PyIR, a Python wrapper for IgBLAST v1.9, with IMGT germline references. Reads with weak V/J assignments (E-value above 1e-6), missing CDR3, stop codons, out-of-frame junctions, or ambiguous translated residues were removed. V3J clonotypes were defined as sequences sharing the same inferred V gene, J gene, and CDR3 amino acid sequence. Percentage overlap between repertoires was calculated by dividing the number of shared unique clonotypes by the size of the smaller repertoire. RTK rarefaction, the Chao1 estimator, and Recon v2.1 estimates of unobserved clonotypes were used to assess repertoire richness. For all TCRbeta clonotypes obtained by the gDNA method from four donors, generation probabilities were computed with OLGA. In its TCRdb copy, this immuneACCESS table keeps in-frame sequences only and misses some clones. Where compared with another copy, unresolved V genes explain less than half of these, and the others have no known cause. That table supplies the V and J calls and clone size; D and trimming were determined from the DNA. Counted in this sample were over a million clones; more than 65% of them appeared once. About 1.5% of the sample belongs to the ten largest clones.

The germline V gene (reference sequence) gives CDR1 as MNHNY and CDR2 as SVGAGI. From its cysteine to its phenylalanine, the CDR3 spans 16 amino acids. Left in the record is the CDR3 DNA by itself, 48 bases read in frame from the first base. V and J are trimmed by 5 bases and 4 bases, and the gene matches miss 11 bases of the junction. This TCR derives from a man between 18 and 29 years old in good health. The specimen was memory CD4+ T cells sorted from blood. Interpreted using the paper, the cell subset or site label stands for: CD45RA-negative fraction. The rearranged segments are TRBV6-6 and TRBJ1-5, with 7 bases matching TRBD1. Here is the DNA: TGTGCCAGCAGTGGGGGCCGGGACAGACTAAATCAGCCCCAGCATTTT. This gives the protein CASSGGRDRLNQPQHF.